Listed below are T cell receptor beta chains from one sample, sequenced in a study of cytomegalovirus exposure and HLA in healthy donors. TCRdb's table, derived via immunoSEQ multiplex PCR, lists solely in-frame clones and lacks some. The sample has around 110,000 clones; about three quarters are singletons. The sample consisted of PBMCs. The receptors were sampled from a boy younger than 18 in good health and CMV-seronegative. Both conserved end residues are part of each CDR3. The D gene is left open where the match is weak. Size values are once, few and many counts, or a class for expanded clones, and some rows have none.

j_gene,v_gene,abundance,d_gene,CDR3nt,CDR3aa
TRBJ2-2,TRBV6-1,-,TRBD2,TGTGCCAGCAGTGACCTTCTAGCGGGAGGCCCCGGGGAGCTGTTTTTT,CASSDLLAGGPGELFF
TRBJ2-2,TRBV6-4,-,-,TGTGCCAGCAGTGAAGTGGCAGGGAACACCGGGGAGCTGTTTTTT,CASSEVAGNTGELFF
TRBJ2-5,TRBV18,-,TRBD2,TGTGCCAGCTCACCACCCTTTCCGACTGGCGGGAGGACTCAAGAGACCCAGTACTTC,CASSPPFPTGGRTQETQYF
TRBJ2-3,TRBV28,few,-,TGTGCCAGCAGTTTTAACAGGGTGGCAGATACGCAGTATTTT,CASSFNRVADTQYF
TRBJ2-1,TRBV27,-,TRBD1,TGTGCCAGCAGTTTTGGCCCTGGACAGGGGGCAGACAATGAGCAGTTCTTC,CASSFGPGQGADNEQFF
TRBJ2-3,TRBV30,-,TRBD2,TGTGCCTGGAGTTCGGGACTAGCGGGGGTAACAGATACGCAGTATTTT,CAWSSGLAGVTDTQYF
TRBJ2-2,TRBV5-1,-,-,TGCGCCAGCCGATCCCGAGGGATTTCGGCCACCGGGGAGCTGTTTTTT,CASRSRGISATGELFF
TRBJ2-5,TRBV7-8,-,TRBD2,TGTGCCAGCAGCTTAGCTAGCGGGTACCAAGAGACCCAGTACTTC,CASSLASGYQETQYF
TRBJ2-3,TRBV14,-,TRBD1,TGTGCCAGCAGCCAAGTTTTATCGAGGACAGGGATTCTAGATACGCAGTATTTT,CASSQVLSRTGILDTQYF
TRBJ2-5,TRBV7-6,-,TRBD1,TGTGCCAGCAGCTTAGTGGGACAGGGTTGGGGGGAGACCCAGTACTTC,CASSLVGQGWGETQYF
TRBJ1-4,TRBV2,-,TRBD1,TGTGCCAGCAGTGATCTCGGGACAGGGAATGAAAAACTGTTTTTT,CASSDLGTGNEKLFF
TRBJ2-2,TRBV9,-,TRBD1,TGTGCCAGCAGCCAAATCGGGACAGGGAGTACCGGGGAGCTGTTTTTT,CASSQIGTGSTGELFF
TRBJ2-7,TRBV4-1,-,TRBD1,TGCGCCAGCAGCCACCGACAGGGCCTATACGAGCAGTACTTC,CASSHRQGLYEQYF
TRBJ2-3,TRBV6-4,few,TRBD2,TGTGCCAGCAGTGACAGTAGCGGGGGTAGCACAGATACGCAGTATTTT,CASSDSSGGSTDTQYF
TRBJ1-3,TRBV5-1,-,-,TGCGCCAGCAGCTTGACGACTTCGACGGCAAACACCATATATTTT,CASSLTTSTANTIYF
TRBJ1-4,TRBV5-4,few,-,TGTGCCAGCAGCGGAGGGGACCGCACAACTAATGAAAAACTGTTTTTT,CASSGGDRTTNEKLFF
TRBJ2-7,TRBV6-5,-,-,TGTGCCAGCAGTTACTCGGTAGGGGGCGAGCAGTACTTC,CASSYSVGGEQYF
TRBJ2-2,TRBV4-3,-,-,TGCGCCAGCAGCCAAGATAGGGGGTCCTTCGACACCGGGGAGCTGTTTTTT,CASSQDRGSFDTGELFF
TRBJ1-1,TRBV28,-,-,TGTGCCAGCAGACAGCTTGTCACTGAAGCTTTCTTT,CASRQLVTEAFF
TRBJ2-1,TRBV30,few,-,TGTGCCTCGGGCTCCTACAATGAGCAGTTCTTC,CASGSYNEQFF
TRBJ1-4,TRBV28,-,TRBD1,TGTGCCAGCAATTTAGGGGGCGCGGCGACTAATGAAAAACTGTTTTTT,CASNLGGAATNEKLFF
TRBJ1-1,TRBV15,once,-,TGTGCCACCAGCCGGAGGGGAACGGGAAACACTGAAGCTTTCTTT,CATSRRGTGNTEAFF
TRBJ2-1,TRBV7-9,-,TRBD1,TGTGCCAGCAGCCCGGGGACAGCCTTGGATGAGCAGTTCTTC,CASSPGTALDEQFF
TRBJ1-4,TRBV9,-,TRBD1,TGTGCCAGCAGCGAACAGGGGGCCGGTCTTACAGCTAATGAAAAACTGTTTTTT,CASSEQGAGLTANEKLFF
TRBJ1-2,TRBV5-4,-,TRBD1,TGTGCCAGCAGCCGTGGGCCTCAGGGGGCGGCCTATGGCTACACCTTC,CASSRGPQGAAYGYTF
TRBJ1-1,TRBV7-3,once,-,TGTGCCAGCAGCTTAATTGGCAGGAACACTGAAGCTTTCTTT,CASSLIGRNTEAFF
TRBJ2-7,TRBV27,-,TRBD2,TGTGCCAGCAGACGAGCGGGGGGGGGCTACGAGCAGTACTTC,CASRRAGGGYEQYF
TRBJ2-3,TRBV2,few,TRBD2,TGTGCCAGCAGTGTACAGCGCGGGGGGGCCGGAGATACGCAGTATTTT,CASSVQRGGAGDTQYF
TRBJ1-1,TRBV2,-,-,TGTGCCAGTCTACAGAGGGTGAACACTGAAGCTTTCTTT,CASLQRVNTEAFF
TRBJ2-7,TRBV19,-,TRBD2,TGTGCCAGTAGTCCCCGGGAGGGTTCCGACGAGCAGTACTTC,CASSPREGSDEQYF
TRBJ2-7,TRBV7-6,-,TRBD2,TGTGCCAGCAGCACGCCCCTAGCGGGAGGGCCCCACGAGCAGTACTTC,CASSTPLAGGPHEQYF
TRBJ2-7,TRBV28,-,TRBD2,TGTGCCAGCAGTTTACGCGGGAGTGCCGGGTACGAGCAGTACTTC,CASSLRGSAGYEQYF
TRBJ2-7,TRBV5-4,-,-,TGTGCCAGCAGCTTGGTAAATAGGGAGGTATTCTACGAGCAGTACTTC,CASSLVNREVFYEQYF
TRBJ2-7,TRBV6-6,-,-,TGTGCCAGCAGTTACAGTTCAGGGTCCTACGAGCAGTACTTC,CASSYSSGSYEQYF
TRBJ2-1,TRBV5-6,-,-,TGTGCCAGCAGCCCGCGGGACAGCGATGAGCAGTTCTTC,CASSPRDSDEQFF
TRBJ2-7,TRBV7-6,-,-,TGTGCCAGCAGCCCAGACGTGGGCCCCTACGAGCAGTACTTC,CASSPDVGPYEQYF
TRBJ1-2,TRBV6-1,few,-,TGTGCCAGCAGTGAAATTAACAGCTATGGCTACACCTTC,CASSEINSYGYTF
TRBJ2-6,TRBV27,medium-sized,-,TGTGCCAGCAGTTTAGGCGCAGGGGCCCTCTCTGGGGCCAACGTCCTGACTTTC,CASSLGAGALSGANVLTF
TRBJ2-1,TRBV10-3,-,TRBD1,TGTGCCATCCTCGACAGGGGGATGGATGAGCAGTTCTTC,CAILDRGMDEQFF
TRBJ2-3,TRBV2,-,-,TGTGCCAGCAGTGTAAGTGGGGGGTTCACAGATACGCAGTATTTT,CASSVSGGFTDTQYF
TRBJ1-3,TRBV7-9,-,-,TGTGCCAGCAGCTCCGACATCAGCTCTGGAAACACCATATATTTT,CASSSDISSGNTIYF
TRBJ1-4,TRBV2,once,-,TGTGCCAGCAGTGTTTGGGAGGGGGAAAAACTGTTTTTT,CASSVWEGEKLFF
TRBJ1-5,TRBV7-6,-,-,TGTGCCAGCAGCTTGGGCAGGTTCGGTCAGCCCCAGCATTTT,CASSLGRFGQPQHF
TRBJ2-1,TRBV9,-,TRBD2,TGTGCCAGCAGCGGCGAGGGACTAGCGGGGGGAAATGAGCAGTTCTTC,CASSGEGLAGGNEQFF
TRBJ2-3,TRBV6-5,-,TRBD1,TGTGCCAGCCTCAAAGACAGGGGAAGTGATACGCAGTATTTT,CASLKDRGSDTQYF
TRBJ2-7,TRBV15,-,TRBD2,TGTGCCACCAGCGCGGGAGCCTACGAGCAGTACTTC,CATSAGAYEQYF